This T cell receptor (beta chain) was obtained from a study of regulatory T cells in long-lasting Graves disease. The ends were cut back, 5 bases at V and 1 base at J, with 8 bases in the middle. Per germline, CDR1 MNHEY and CDR2 SVGEGT. There are 13 residues in the CDR3. In its sample, this clonotype was seen a few times. Stated time point: newly diagnosed GD, antithyroid drugs for less than 3 months. With RNA extracted from PBMCs as input, the TCR library was made. TCR beta libraries were built with iRepertoire HTBI primers and Arm-PCR of CDR3 regions. One entry per CDR3 protein, called by TCRdb with MiXCR from the multiplex PCR reads. The sample yields 350,000 to 550,000 distinct CDR3 sequences, about 15% seen once. In addition, the sample was reused for a study of T cells in Graves' hyperthyroidism and ophthalmopathy.

The material sequenced was peripheral blood mononuclear cells (PBMCs), taken at new diagnosis, from a patient treated with antithyroid drugs. This sequence joins TRBV6-2 or TRBV6-3 and TRBJ1-1, with unresolved D. The TCR originated in a woman aged 45-65 years with Graves disease. CDR3: CASSEWQNTEAFF. The CDR3 nucleotides read TGTGCCAGCAGTGAATGGCAGAACACTGAAGCTTTCTTT.